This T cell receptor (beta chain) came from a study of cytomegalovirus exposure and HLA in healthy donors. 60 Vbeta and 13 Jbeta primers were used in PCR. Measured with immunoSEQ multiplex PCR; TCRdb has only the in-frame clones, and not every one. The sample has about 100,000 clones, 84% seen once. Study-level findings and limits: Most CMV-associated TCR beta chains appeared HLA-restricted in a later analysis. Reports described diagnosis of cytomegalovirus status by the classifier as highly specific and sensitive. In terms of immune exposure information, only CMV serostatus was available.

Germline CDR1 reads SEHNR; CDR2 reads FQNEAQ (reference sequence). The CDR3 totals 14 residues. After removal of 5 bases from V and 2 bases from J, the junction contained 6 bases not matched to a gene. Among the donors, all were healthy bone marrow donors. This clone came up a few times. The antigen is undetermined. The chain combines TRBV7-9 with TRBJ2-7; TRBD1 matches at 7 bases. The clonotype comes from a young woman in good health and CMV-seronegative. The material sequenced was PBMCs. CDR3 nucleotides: TGTGCCAGCAGCCTAGGACAGGCCCCCTACGAGCAGTACTTC. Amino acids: CASSLGQAPYEQYF.